This TCR beta chain was captured by sequencing in a study of CD8 T cells in Susac syndrome. The CDR3 length is 16 residues. J gave up 6 bases and V 0 bases, and 4 bases lay outside the gene matches. The germline CDR1 and CDR2 sequences are MNHNS and SASEGT. An input of roughly 0.5 to 1 ug of RNA was subjected to reverse transcription using random hexamers. Each CDR3 protein is one row after TCRdb ran MiXCR on the immunoSEQ multiplex PCR reads. The table has 80,000 or so distinct CDR3 sequences, approximately 95% seen once. Sequencing of TCR beta covered CD8+ and CD4+ T cells obtained from blood. What was sequenced was CD8+ T cells from PBMCs. The clonotype was recovered from a human donor with Susac syndrome. The V call is TRBV6-1, the J call TRBJ2-1; 11 bases are a match to TRBD2. CDR3 sequence reads: CASSEASGGVGNEQFF. CDR3 in DNA: TGTGCCAGCAGTGAAGCTAGCGGGGGGGTCGGCAATGAGCAGTTCTTC.